One and the same sample provided the 19 T cell receptor beta chains below, sequenced in a study of blood T cell repertoires in COVID-19. The method was immunoSEQ multiplex PCR; TCRdb's version includes in-frame clones alone and lacks a portion of them. The sample yields 70,000 or so clones, about nine tenths seen once. Material: peripheral blood. The receptors shown here come from a woman of 80 years or more with active or convalescent COVID-19.

For the CDR3, the DNA is TGTGCCAGCAGCTTAGCTGGGAGCGGGGGGCCGCAGCCCCAGCATTTT. Amino acids: CASSLAGSGGPQPQHF. The chain links TRBV7-8 to TRBJ1-5; TRBD1 might be the D (6 bases). The CDR3 totals 16 residues. V lost 0 bases and J 7 bases, leaving 16 bases between the germline ends. Per the germline V gene, CDR1 is SGHVS and CDR2 is FQNEAQ.

This sequence joins TRBV9 and TRBJ2-7, with TRBD1 identical over 7 bases. Per germline, CDR1 SGDLS and CDR2 YYNGEE. The trim removed 3 bases at V and 0 bases at J, leaving 9 bases unmatched. The CDR3 covers 16 residues. CDR3: CASSAGQARSSYEQYF. DNA of the CDR3: TGTGCCAGCAGCGCCGGACAGGCCAGGAGCTCCTACGAGCAGTACTTC.

This clone was counted a few times. The chain couples TRBV3-1 (or the pseudogene TRBV3-2) to TRBJ1-1; D call uncertain. The V gene's germline CDR1 is LGHDT and CDR2 YNNKEL (reference sequence). The CDR3 contains 14 residues. V lost 1 base to trimming and J lost 8 bases, with 14 bases between them. CDR3 sequence reads: CASSQAVGEQEAFF. CDR3 DNA sequence: TGTGCCAGCAGCCAAGCGGTGGGAGAACAGGAAGCTTTCTTT.

The J gene is TRBJ1-2, the V gene TRBV20-1; no firm D call. Per germline, CDR1 DFQATT and CDR2 SNEGSKA (reference sequence). V gave up 0 bases and J gave up 6 bases, with 5 bases separating them. The CDR3 runs to 11 residues. For the CDR3, the DNA is TGCAGTGCTAGAGATGAGGATGGCTACACCTTC. The encoded protein is CSARDEDGYTF.

The chain is built from TRBV19 and TRBJ2-2; 13 bases map to TRBD2. The CDR3 consists of 19 residues. With V trimmed by 2 bases and J by 5 bases, 11 bases remained unmatched. Germline V gene data show CDR1 as LNHDA and CDR2 as SQIVND (reference sequence). The CDR3 sequence: CASSIFGLAGEPRTGELFF. CDR3 bases: TGTGCCAGTAGTATATTCGGACTAGCGGGGGAACCGAGAACCGGGGAGCTGTTTTTT.

The genes are TRBV6-5 and TRBJ1-2; 9 bases are shared with TRBD1. The CDR3 has 12 amino acids. Trimming took 5 bases from V and 7 from J; bases not matched to a gene: 2. From germline, CDR1 is MNHEY and CDR2 SVGAGI. CDR3 nucleotide sequence: TGTGCCAGCAGTCCGGACAGGGGTGGCTACACCTTC. Amino acid sequence: CASSPDRGGYTF.

The J gene is TRBJ1-1, the V gene TRBV6-5; D is possibly TRBD1 (6 bases). V dropped 6 bases and J dropped 5 bases, with 19 bases sitting between them. The CDR3 is 15 residues long. The germline gives CDR1 MNHEY, CDR2 SVGAGI. In nucleotides, the CDR3 is TGTGCCAGCAGGGGTGCCGGGGGGGCGTGGACTGAAGCTTTCTTT. Encoded protein: CASRGAGGAWTEAFF.

V is TRBV28 and J is TRBJ2-1; possible D gene TRBD1, 7 bases. The CDR3 consists of 15 residues. The V end was cut by 2 bases, the J end by 9 bases, with 17 bases between. Per the germline V gene, CDR1 is MDHEN and CDR2 is SYDVKM. DNA for the CDR3: TGTGCCAGCAGTTTACAGGGGGGAGGTGGAAGTGAGCAGTTCTTC. The encoded protein is CASSLQGGGGSEQFF. The entire variable domain, with the rest obtained from reference TRBV28 and TRBJ2-1, is as follows: DVKVTQSSRYLVKRTGEKVFLECVQDMDHENMFWYRQDPGLGLRLIYFSYDVKMKEKGDIPEGYSVSREKKERFSLILESASTNQTSMYLCASSLQGGGGSEQFFGPGTRLTVL.

The chain joins TRBV10-2 to TRBJ1-6; D not certain. Trimming removed 5 bases from V and 8 bases from J, with 10 bases in between. CDR3 size: 13 residues. Germline CDR1 WSHSY, CDR2 SAAADI. Here the CDR3 reads CASSSDGDSPLHF. The CDR3 DNA follows: TGCGCCAGCAGTTCAGACGGGGATTCACCCCTCCACTTT.

This chain connects TRBV7-2 to TRBJ2-5; TRBD2 agrees at 7 bases. The trim removed 1 base at V and 0 bases at J, leaving 2 bases unmatched. The CDR3 has 15 residues. Per the germline V gene, CDR1 is SGHTA and CDR2 is FQGNSA. CDR3 nucleotides: TGTGCCAGCAGCTTAGGCGGGGGAGACCAAGAGACCCAGTACTTC. Translating it yields CASSLGGGDQETQYF.

This clone has a handful of counts. The chain employs TRBV7-9 and TRBJ1-2, with D possibly matching TRBD1 (5 bases). Germline assignment: CDR1 SEHNR and CDR2 FQNEAQ (reference sequence). Between the trimmed V and J ends, which lost 6 bases and 5 bases, there was a span of 19 bases. The CDR3 covers 15 residues. The CDR3 nucleotides are TGTGCCAGCAGTCCAACAGGTGCGGGAAGGTATGGCTACACCTTC. Protein product: CASSPTGAGRYGYTF.

CDR3 residues: CACGLAGGPGETQYF. The CDR3 bases are TGTGCCTGTGGACTAGCGGGGGGGCCGGGAGAGACCCAGTACTTC. The rearrangement uses TRBV30 and TRBJ2-5; the match to TRBD2 covers 15 bases. CDR3 length equals 15 residues. Unmatched junction bases numbered 6, after V lost 6 bases and J lost 4 bases. Germline loops: CDR1 GTSNPN, CDR2 SVGIG (reference sequence). Filled out from reference TRBV30 and TRBJ2-5, the complete variable domain reads SQTIHQWPATLVQPVGSPLSLECTVEGTSNPNLYWYRQAAGRGLQLLFYSVGIGQISSEVPQNLSASRPQDRQFILSSKKLLLSDSGFYLCACGLAGGPGETQYFGPGTRLLVL.

The chain joins TRBV4-3 to TRBJ1-2; D uncertain. This CDR3 has 17 amino acids. The germline gives CDR1 LGHNA, CDR2 YSLEER. V lost 3 bases and J lost 4, with 21 bases in between. The CDR3 loop is CASSHQSLGQTLYGYTF. CDR3 sequence (DNA): TGCGCCAGCAGCCACCAGAGCTTGGGCCAAACTCTCTATGGCTACACCTTC.

This chain uses TRBV30 with TRBJ1-2; no definite D call. V was shortened by 1 base and J by 4 bases, with 13 bases between the two germline ends. CDR3 size: 14 residues. Per germline, CDR1 GTSNPN and CDR2 SVGIG (reference sequence). The CDR3 DNA follows: TGTGCCTGGAGTGGTTGGCAGAACAGCTATGGCTACACCTTC. Its translation is CAWSGWQNSYGYTF.

Only one count was recorded for this clone. V gene TRBV5-5 combines with J gene TRBJ1-1; 8 positions agree with TRBD1. Losses at the gene ends were 4 bases for V and 11 bases for J; bases not matched to a gene: 10. This CDR3 spans 13 amino acids. The germline gives CDR1 SGHKS, CDR2 YYEKEE (reference sequence). In DNA, the CDR3 is TGTGCCAGCAGCACTGAGGACAGGGCCCGCGCTTTCTTT. Its translation is CASSTEDRARAFF.

The V and J genes are TRBV9 and TRBJ1-5, with a weak D call TRBD1 (5 bases). This CDR3 region has 15 residues. The V end lost 2 bases, the J end lost 8 bases, and 17 bases lay between the germline ends. Germline assignment: CDR1 SGDLS and CDR2 YYNGEE. CDR3 region: CASSVQPGSGEPQHF. Written as DNA, the CDR3 is TGTGCCAGCAGCGTCCAACCGGGTTCGGGGGAGCCCCAGCATTTT.

The table lists this clone with a count of one. The gene calls are TRBV12-3 or TRBV12-4 and TRBJ1-4; the D gene is possibly TRBD1 (5 bases). V dropped 8 bases and J dropped 6 bases, with 13 bases sitting between them. This CDR3 spans 13 amino acids. Here the CDR3 DNA reads TGTGCCAGCTTTCGGGGGGGGGATGAAAAACTGTTTTTT. Translated: CASFRGGDEKLFF.

The rearrangement links TRBV4-3 to TRBJ1-6; weak D call: TRBD1 (6 bases). This CDR3 spans 15 amino acids. Trimming pared 2 bases from V and 7 bases from J, leaving 12 bases between. Germline CDR1 and CDR2: LGHNA and YSLEER. Here the CDR3 reads CASSQWTEPNSPLHF. The DNA of the CDR3 is TGCGCCAGCAGCCAATGGACAGAGCCCAATTCACCCCTCCACTTT.

The J gene is TRBJ2-7, the V gene TRBV6-6; 11 bases line up with TRBD1. V trimming: 2 bases; J trimming: 6 bases; junction bases outside the gene matches: 3. Germline-derived CDR1 and CDR2 are MNHNY and SVGAGI (reference sequence). The CDR3 is 14 residues long. The CDR3: CASSYVGTGGEQYF. In DNA, the CDR3 is TGTGCCAGCAGTTACGTGGGGACAGGGGGCGAGCAGTACTTC.